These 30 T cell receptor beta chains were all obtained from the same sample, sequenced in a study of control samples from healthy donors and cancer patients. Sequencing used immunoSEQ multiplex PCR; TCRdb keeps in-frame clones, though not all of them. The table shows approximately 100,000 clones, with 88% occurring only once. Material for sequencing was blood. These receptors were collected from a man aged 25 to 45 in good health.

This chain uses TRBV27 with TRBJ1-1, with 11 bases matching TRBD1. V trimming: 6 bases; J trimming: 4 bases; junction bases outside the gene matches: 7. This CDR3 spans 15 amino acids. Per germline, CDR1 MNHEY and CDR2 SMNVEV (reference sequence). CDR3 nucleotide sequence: TGTGCCAGCAGCCGATATGGGACAGGGGGCACTGAAGCTTTCTTT. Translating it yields CASSRYGTGGTEAFF.

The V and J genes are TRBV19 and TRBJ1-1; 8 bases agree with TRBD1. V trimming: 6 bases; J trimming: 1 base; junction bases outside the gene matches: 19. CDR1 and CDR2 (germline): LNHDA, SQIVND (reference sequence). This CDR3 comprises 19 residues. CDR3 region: CASRPGQEPLGLPNTEAFF. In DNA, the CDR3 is TGTGCCAGTAGGCCGGGACAGGAGCCCCTAGGTCTACCGAACACTGAAGCTTTCTTT. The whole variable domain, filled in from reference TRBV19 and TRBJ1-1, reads DGGITQSPKYLFRKEGQNVTLSCEQNLNHDAMYWYRQDPGQGLRLIYYSQIVNDFQKGDIAEGYSVSREKKESFPLTVTSAQKNPTAFYLCASRPGQEPLGLPNTEAFFGQGTRLTVV.

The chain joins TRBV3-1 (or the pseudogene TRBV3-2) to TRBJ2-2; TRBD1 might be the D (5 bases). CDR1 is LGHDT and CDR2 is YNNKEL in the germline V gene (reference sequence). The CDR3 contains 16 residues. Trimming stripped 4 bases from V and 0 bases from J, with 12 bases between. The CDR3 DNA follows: TGTGCCAGCAGCCTCTTGACAGTACCGAACACCGGGGAGCTGTTTTTT. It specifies CASSLLTVPNTGELFF.

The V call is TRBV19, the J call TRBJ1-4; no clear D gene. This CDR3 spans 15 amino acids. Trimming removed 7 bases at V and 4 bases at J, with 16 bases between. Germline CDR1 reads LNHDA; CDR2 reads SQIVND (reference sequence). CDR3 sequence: CASTRTTRLNEKLFF. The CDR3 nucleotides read TGTGCCAGTACCCGGACGACAAGGCTTAATGAAAAACTGTTTTTT.

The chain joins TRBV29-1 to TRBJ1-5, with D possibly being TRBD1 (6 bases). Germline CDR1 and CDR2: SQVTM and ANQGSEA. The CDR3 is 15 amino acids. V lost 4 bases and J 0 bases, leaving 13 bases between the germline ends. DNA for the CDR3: TGCAGCGTTGCGGACAGTTTGAATAGCAATCAGCCCCAGCATTTT. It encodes CSVADSLNSNQPQHF.

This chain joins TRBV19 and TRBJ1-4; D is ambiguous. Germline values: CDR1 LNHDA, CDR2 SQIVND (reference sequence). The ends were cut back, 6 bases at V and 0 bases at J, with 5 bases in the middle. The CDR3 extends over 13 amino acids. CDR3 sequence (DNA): TGTGCCAGTAGCCAGACAACTAATGAAAAACTGTTTTTT. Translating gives CASSQTTNEKLFF.

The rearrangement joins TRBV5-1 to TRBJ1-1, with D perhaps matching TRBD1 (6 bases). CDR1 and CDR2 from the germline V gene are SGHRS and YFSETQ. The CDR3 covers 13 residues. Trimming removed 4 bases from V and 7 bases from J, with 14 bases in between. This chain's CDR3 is CASSPRTVDEAFF. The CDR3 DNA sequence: TGCGCCAGCAGCCCTCGGACAGTAGATGAAGCTTTCTTT. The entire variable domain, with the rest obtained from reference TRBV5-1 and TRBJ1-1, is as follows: KAGVTQTPRYLIKTRGQQVTLSCSPISGHRSVSWYQQTPGQGLQFLFEYFSETQRNKGNFPGRFSGRQFSNSRSEMNVSTLELGDSALYLCASSPRTVDEAFFGQGTRLTVV.

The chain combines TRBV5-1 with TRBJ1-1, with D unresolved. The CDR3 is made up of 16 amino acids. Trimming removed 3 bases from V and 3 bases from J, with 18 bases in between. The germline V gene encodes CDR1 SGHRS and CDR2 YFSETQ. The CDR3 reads CASSSISLRMDTEAFF. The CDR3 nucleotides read TGCGCCAGCAGCTCCATAAGCCTCAGAATGGACACTGAAGCTTTCTTT.

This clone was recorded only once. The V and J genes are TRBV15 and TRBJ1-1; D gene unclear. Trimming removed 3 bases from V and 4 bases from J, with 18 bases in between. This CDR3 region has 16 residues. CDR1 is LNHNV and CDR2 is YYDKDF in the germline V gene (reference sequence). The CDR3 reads CATSSAPRRAFTEAFF. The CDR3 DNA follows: TGTGCCACCAGCAGTGCCCCAAGGCGGGCCTTCACTGAAGCTTTCTTT.

CDR3 sequence reads: CASSLGQGGYEQYF. CDR3 nucleotides: TGTGCCAGCAGCTTGGGACAGGGGGGCTACGAGCAGTACTTC. This chain uses TRBV5-4 with TRBJ2-7; TRBD1 agrees at 9 bases. The junction had 1 base not matched to a gene; V was cut back by 0 bases and J by 3 bases. The CDR3 spans 14 residues. CDR1 is SGHNT, CDR2 YYREEE, per germline (reference sequence).

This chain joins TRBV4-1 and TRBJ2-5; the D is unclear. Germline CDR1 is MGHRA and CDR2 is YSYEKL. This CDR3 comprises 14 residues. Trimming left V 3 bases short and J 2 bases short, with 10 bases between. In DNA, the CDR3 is TGCGCCAGCAGCCAGGCGGAGTTACAAGAGACCCAGTACTTC. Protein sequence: CASSQAELQETQYF.

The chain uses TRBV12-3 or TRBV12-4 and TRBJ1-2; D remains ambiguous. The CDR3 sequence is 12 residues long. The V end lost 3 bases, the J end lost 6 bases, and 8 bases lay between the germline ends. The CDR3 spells CASSFAKHGYTF. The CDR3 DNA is TGTGCCAGCAGTTTCGCCAAGCATGGCTACACCTTC.

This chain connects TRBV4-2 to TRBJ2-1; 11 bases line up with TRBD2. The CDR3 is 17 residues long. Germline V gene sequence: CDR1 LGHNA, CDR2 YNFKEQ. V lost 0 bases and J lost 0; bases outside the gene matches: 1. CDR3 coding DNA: TGTGCCAGCAGCCAAGAGACTAGCGGGGTCTCCTACAATGAGCAGTTCTTC. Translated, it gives CASSQETSGVSYNEQFF.

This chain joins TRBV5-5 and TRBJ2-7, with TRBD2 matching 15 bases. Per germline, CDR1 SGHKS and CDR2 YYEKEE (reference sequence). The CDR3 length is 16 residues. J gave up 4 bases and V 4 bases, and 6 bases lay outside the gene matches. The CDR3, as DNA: TGTGCCAGCAGCCATTCCGGACTAGCGGGAGGGTACGAGCAGTACTTC. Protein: CASSHSGLAGGYEQYF.

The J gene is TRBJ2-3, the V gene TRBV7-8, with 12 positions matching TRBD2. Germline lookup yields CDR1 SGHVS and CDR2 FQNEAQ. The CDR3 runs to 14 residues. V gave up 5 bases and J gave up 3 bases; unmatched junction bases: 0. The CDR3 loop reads CASSGLAGTDTQYF. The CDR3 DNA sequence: TGTGCCAGCAGCGGACTAGCGGGAACAGATACGCAGTATTTT.

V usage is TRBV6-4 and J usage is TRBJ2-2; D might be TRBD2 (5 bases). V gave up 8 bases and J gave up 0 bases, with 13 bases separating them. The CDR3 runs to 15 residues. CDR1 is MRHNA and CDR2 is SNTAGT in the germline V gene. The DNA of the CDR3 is TGTGCCAGCGGCGGGCCCACCGCGAACACCGGGGAGCTGTTTTTT. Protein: CASGGPTANTGELFF.

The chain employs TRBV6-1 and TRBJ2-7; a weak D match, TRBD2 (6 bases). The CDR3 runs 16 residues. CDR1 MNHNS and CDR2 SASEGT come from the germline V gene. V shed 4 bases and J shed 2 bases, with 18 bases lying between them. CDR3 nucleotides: TGTGCCAGCAGTGCGCGTCCGTGGGAGGAAACCTACGAGCAGTACTTC. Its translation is CASSARPWEETYEQYF.

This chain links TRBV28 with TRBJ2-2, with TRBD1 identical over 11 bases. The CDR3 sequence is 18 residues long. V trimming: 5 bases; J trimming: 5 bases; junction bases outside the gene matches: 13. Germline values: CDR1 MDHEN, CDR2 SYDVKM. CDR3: CASSPVPRTGGKTGELFF. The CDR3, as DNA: TGTGCCAGCAGTCCCGTCCCCCGGACAGGGGGCAAAACCGGGGAGCTGTTTTTT.

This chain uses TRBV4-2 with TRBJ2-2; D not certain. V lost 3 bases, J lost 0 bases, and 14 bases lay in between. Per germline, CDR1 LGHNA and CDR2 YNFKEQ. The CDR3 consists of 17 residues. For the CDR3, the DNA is TGTGCCAGCAGCCATTCCCTGCCGGGCTCGAACACCGGGGAGCTGTTTTTT. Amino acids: CASSHSLPGSNTGELFF.

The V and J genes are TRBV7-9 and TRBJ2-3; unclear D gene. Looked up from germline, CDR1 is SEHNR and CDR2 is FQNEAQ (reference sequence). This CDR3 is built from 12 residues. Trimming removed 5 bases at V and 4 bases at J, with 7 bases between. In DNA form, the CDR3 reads TGTGCCAGCAGCGAGGTGGCAGATACGCAGTATTTT. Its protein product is CASSEVADTQYF.

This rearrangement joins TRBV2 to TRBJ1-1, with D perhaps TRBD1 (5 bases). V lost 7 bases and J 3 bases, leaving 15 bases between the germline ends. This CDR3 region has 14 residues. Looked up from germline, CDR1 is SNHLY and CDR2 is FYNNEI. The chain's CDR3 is CASNPGGRYTEAFF. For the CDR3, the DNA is TGTGCCAGCAACCCTGGGGGGAGATACACTGAAGCTTTCTTT.

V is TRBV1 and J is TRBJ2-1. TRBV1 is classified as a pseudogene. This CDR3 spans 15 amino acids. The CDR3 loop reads CTSSHRGGPSNEQFF. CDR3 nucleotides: TGCACCAGCAGCCACCGTGGGGGGCCATCAAATGAGCAGTTCTTC.

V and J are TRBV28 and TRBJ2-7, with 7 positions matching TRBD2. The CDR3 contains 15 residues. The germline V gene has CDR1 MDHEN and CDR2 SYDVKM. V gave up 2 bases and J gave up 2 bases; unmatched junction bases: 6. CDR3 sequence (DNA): TGTGCCAGCAGTTTAGTGTCCAGCGGGGCCTACGAGCAGTACTTC. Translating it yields CASSLVSSGAYEQYF. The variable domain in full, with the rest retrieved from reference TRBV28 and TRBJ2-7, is DVKVTQSSRYLVKRTGEKVFLECVQDMDHENMFWYRQDPGLGLRLIYFSYDVKMKEKGDIPEGYSVSREKKERFSLILESASTNQTSMYLCASSLVSSGAYEQYFGPGTRLTVT.

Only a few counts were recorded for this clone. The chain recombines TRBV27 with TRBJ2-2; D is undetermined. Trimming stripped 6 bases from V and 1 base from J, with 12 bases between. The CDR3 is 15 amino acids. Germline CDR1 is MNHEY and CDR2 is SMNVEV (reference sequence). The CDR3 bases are TGTGCCAGCAGCCGAGTGGCCGGGAACACCGGGGAGCTGTTTTTT. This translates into CASSRVAGNTGELFF.

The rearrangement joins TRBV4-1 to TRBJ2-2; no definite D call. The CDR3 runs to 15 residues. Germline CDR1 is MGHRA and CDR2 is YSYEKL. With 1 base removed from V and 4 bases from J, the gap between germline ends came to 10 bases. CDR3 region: CASSQGPPGTGELFF. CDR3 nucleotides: TGCGCCAGCAGCCAAGGCCCCCCCGGCACCGGGGAGCTGTTTTTT.

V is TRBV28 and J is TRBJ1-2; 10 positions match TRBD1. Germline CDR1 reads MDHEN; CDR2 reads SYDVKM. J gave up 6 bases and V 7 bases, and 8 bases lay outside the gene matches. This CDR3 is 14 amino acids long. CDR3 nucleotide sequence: TGTGCCAGCAATAAGGGGGACAGGGGCCATGGCTACACCTTC. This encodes CASNKGDRGHGYTF.

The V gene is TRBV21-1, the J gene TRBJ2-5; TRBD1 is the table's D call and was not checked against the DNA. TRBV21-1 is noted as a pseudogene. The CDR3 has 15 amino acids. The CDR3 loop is CASRAGTGATETQYF. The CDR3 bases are TGTGCCAGCAGAGCCGGGACAGGGGCAACGGAGACCCAGTACTTC.

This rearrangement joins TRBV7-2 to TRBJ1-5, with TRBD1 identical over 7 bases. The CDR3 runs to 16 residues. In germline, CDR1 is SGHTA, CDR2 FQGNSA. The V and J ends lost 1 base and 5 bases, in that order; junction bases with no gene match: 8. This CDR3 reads CASSLGAGTAYQPQHF. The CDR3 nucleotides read TGTGCCAGCAGCTTAGGGGCCGGGACAGCTTATCAGCCCCAGCATTTT.

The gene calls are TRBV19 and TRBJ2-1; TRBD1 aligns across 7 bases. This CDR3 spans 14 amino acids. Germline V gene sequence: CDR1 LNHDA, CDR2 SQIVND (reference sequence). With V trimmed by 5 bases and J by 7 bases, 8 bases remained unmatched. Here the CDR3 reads CASSPPGQQNEQFF. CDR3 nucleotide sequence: TGTGCCAGTAGTCCCCCGGGACAGCAAAATGAGCAGTTCTTC.

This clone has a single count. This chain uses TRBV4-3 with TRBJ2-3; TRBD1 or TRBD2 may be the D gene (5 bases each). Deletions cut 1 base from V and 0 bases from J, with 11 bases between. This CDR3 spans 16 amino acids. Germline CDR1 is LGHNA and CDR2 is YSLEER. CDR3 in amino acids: CASSQGAGSSTDTQYF. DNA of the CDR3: TGCGCCAGCAGCCAAGGGGCAGGGAGTAGCACAGATACGCAGTATTTT.